What follows are 11 T cell receptor beta chains derived from one specimen sequenced in a study of shared T cell receptors in the human thymus. TCRdb keeps only in-frame clones here, not all; method: immunoSEQ multiplex PCR. This repertoire shows around 68,000 clones, roughly 96% found once; its top ten account for less than 0.04%. The sequenced sample was thymocytes. The receptors derive from a human donor.

The chain carries TRBV15 and TRBJ1-5; the D gene is possibly TRBD1 (6 bases). Trimming pared 0 bases from V and 0 bases from J, leaving 15 bases between. Germline CDR1 reads LNHNV; CDR2 reads YYDKDF (reference sequence). The CDR3 is 18 amino acids. CDR3 DNA: TGTGCCACCAGCAGAGACCCCGCAGACAGGTCTAGCAATCAGCCCCAGCATTTT. It encodes CATSRDPADRSSNQPQHF.

This rearrangement joins TRBV4-1 to TRBJ2-3; 7 nucleotides align to TRBD2. Trimming cost V 0 bases and J 0 bases; bases outside gene matches: 6. The CDR3 length is 17 residues. Germline assignment: CDR1 MGHRA and CDR2 YSYEKL. The CDR3 here is CASSQDLAETSTDTQYF. In DNA, the CDR3 is TGCGCCAGCAGCCAAGATCTAGCGGAGACTAGCACAGATACGCAGTATTTT.

This clone showed up just once. Other DNA sequences in the same sample also yield this CDR3. The chain links TRBV7-2 to TRBJ1-6, with no clear D. Germline V lookup: CDR1 SGHTA, CDR2 FQGNSA. The CDR3 extends over 15 amino acids. V was clipped by 1 base and J by 10 bases, with 14 bases between them. The CDR3 bases are TGTGCCAGCAGCTTAGGCGTCAGGTGTGGGTCACCCCTCCACTTT. It specifies CASSLGVRCGSPLHF.

V and J are TRBV30 and TRBJ2-7, with unresolved D. The CDR3 sequence is 11 residues long. V was clipped by 0 bases and J by 5 bases, with 5 bases between them. The germline gives CDR1 GTSNPN, CDR2 SVGIG (reference sequence). CDR3 sequence: CAWSVLDEQYF. CDR3 nucleotide sequence: TGTGCCTGGAGTGTATTAGACGAGCAGTACTTC.

The V and J genes are TRBV21-1 and TRBJ2-3; TRBD1, as called in the table, went unchecked against the DNA. TRBV21-1 is designated a pseudogene. This CDR3 contains 15 residues. CDR3 loop: CASSKRGQGTDTQYF. For the CDR3, the DNA is TGTGCCAGCAGCAAACGGGGACAGGGCACAGATACGCAGTATTTT.

V usage is TRBV7-8 and J usage is TRBJ2-1, with TRBD1 matching 7 bases. The trim removed 2 bases at V and 4 bases at J, leaving 8 bases unmatched. CDR3 length: 16 residues. CDR1 SGHVS and CDR2 FQNEAQ come from the germline V gene. In DNA, the CDR3 is TGTGCCAGCAGCTTATCGTCTCGACAGGGATACAATGAGCAGTTCTTC. Protein sequence: CASSLSSRQGYNEQFF.

J is TRBJ2-3 and V is TRBV28, with 11 bases that match TRBD2. Per germline, CDR1 MDHEN and CDR2 SYDVKM. The ends lost 9 bases at V and 5 bases at J; junction bases unmatched: 10. The CDR3 has 15 amino acids. The CDR3 nucleotides are TGTGCCAGTATTAGCGGGGGGGCCCTAGGAGATACGCAGTATTTT. Protein product: CASISGGALGDTQYF.

The V call is TRBV2, the J call TRBJ2-1; TRBD2 matches 7 bases. The CDR3 extends over 16 amino acids. With 3 bases clipped from V and 4 bases from J, the junction kept 9 bases outside the gene matches. Looked up from germline, CDR1 is SNHLY and CDR2 is FYNNEI. CDR3 loop: CASSDGAGTNYNEQFF. In DNA form, the CDR3 reads TGTGCCAGCAGTGATGGAGCCGGGACTAATTACAATGAGCAGTTCTTC.

The chain carries TRBV5-6 and TRBJ2-1, with a possible D match to TRBD2 (6 bases). Germline lookup yields CDR1 SGHDT and CDR2 YYEEEE. V lost 1 base and J 9 bases, leaving 23 bases between the germline ends. The CDR3 extends over 17 amino acids. CDR3 in amino acids: CASSLWSMLAVQFEQFF. The CDR3 coding sequence is TGTGCCAGCAGCTTGTGGTCTATGTTAGCGGTACAATTTGAGCAGTTCTTC.

This clone was picked up one time. The rearrangement joins TRBV12-5 to TRBJ2-2, with D possibly being TRBD2 (6 bases). Germline CDR1 reads LGHNT; CDR2 reads FRNRAP. The CDR3 runs 17 residues. V shed 2 bases and J shed 1 base, with 14 bases lying between them. The CDR3 DNA is TGTGCTAGTGGTTTGATCTCAGGGACTGAGAACACCGGGGAGCTGTTTTTT. As protein: CASGLISGTENTGELFF.

J is TRBJ2-1 and V is TRBV7-4, with a weak D call TRBD2 (5 bases). Between the trimmed V and J ends, which lost 4 bases and 2 bases, there was a span of 15 bases. The CDR3 length is 16 residues. Germline CDR1 reads SGHVT; CDR2 reads SQSDAQ. CDR3 DNA: TGTGCCAGCAGCTCCCTCGGGGTCCTCCCCTACAATGAGCAGTTCTTC. Amino acid sequence: CASSSLGVLPYNEQFF.